Following are 22 T cell receptor beta chains from one sample sequenced in a study of T cell responses to AZD1222 COVID-19 vaccine. Sequenced by immunoSEQ multiplex PCR; TCRdb stores in-frame clones only, minus some. The table has tens of thousands of clones, roughly 84% seen once. The specimen was peripheral blood, collected on day 0 of AZD1222 vaccination. The receptors originated from an adult in good health.

The genes are TRBV27 and TRBJ1-2; 7 positions match TRBD1. CDR1 MNHEY and CDR2 SMNVEV come from the germline V gene (reference sequence). The CDR3 has 14 amino acids. The J segment lost 4 bases and the V segment lost 8 bases, leaving 10 bases of the junction unmatched. In nucleotides, the CDR3 is TGTGCCAGCCGCCCGACAGGGAATGGCTATGGCTACACCTTC. This gives the protein CASRPTGNGYGYTF.

The chain has TRBV11-2 and TRBJ1-1; maybe TRBD1 (5 bases). CDR1 is SGHAT and CDR2 is FQNNGV in the germline V gene. This CDR3 comprises 16 residues. Trimming left V 4 bases short and J 1 base short, with 16 bases between. The CDR3 DNA follows: TGTGCCAGCAGCTCTGCGTCAGGGACTAGGAACACTGAAGCTTTCTTT. Translating it yields CASSSASGTRNTEAFF.

The chain employs TRBV2 and TRBJ1-1; D is unresolved. V dropped 7 bases and J dropped 1 base, with 1 base sitting between them. The CDR3 length is 10 residues. CDR1 is SNHLY, CDR2 FYNNEI, per germline. The DNA for the CDR3 is TGTGCCAGCAAGAACACTGAAGCTTTCTTT. Translated, it gives CASKNTEAFF.

This chain uses TRBV28 with TRBJ1-1; D is ambiguous. In germline, CDR1 is MDHEN, CDR2 SYDVKM. The V gene lost 3 bases and the J gene lost 7 bases, with 6 bases spanning the gap. This CDR3 comprises 11 residues. CDR3 residues: CASSFGGEAFF. CDR3 coding DNA: TGTGCCAGCAGTTTCGGTGGTGAAGCTTTCTTT. The variable domain in full, with the rest retrieved from reference TRBV28 and TRBJ1-1, is DVKVTQSSRYLVKRTGEKVFLECVQDMDHENMFWYRQDPGLGLRLIYFSYDVKMKEKGDIPEGYSVSREKKERFSLILESASTNQTSMYLCASSFGGEAFFGQGTRLTVV.

The CDR3 sequence: CASYRVGTTEAFF. As DNA, the CDR3 is TGTGCCAGCTATAGGGTGGGCACCACTGAAGCTTTCTTT. The J gene is TRBJ1-1, the V gene TRBV9; D unresolved. The CDR3 is 13 amino acids. CDR1 is SGDLS and CDR2 is YYNGEE in the germline V gene. V gave up 7 bases and J gave up 4 bases, with 14 bases separating them.

The rearrangement joins TRBV28 to TRBJ2-7; 8 nucleotides match TRBD2. Trimming removed 3 bases from V and 4 bases from J; junction bases left unmatched: 8. This CDR3 region has 15 residues. Per germline, CDR1 MDHEN and CDR2 SYDVKM. CDR3 amino acids: CASSFGGAKTYEQYF. DNA for the CDR3: TGTGCCAGCAGTTTCGGGGGGGCGAAAACTTACGAGCAGTACTTC.

By proportion, this clone is medium-sized. The chain links TRBV10-3 to TRBJ1-2; 8 nucleotides agree with TRBD1. The J segment lost 4 bases and the V segment lost 3 bases, leaving 4 bases of the junction unmatched. Germline V gene lookup returns CDR1 ENHRY and CDR2 SYGVKD. The CDR3 loop spans 14 amino acids. The CDR3 DNA reads as TGTGCCATCAGTGAACGGGGACAGGTCTATGGCTACACCTTC. This gives the protein CAISERGQVYGYTF.

The gene calls are TRBV2 and TRBJ2-2; D not resolved. The V and J ends lost 1 base and 6 bases respectively, with 6 bases between them. The CDR3 extends over 13 amino acids. Germline V gene lookup returns CDR1 SNHLY and CDR2 FYNNEI. In DNA form, the CDR3 reads TGTGCCAGCAGTGAAGGGTTGGCCGGGGAGCTGTTTTTT. It is translated as CASSEGLAGELFF.

The chain carries TRBV3-1 (or the pseudogene TRBV3-2) and TRBJ2-5; 7 bases fit TRBD2. The CDR3 runs to 15 residues. Germline CDR1 LGHDT, CDR2 YNNKEL (reference sequence). The trim removed 0 bases at V and 5 bases at J, leaving 6 bases unmatched. The CDR3 loop is CASSQDWGGRETQYF. The CDR3 nucleotides read TGTGCCAGCAGCCAAGATTGGGGGGGTCGGGAGACCCAGTACTTC.

The chain joins TRBV28 to TRBJ2-7; 7 nucleotides align to TRBD1. Germline V gene lookup returns CDR1 MDHEN and CDR2 SYDVKM. The CDR3 totals 14 residues. The ends lost 6 bases at V and 3 bases at J; junction bases unmatched: 8. The CDR3 protein is CASRPRTGFYEQYF. For the CDR3, the DNA is TGTGCCAGCAGACCCAGGACAGGCTTCTACGAGCAGTACTTC.

The V gene is TRBV7-9, the J gene TRBJ2-7; either TRBD1 or TRBD2 may supply D (5 bases each). The CDR3 totals 14 residues. The germline CDR1 and CDR2 sequences are SEHNR and FQNEAQ (reference sequence). V lost 5 bases, J lost 6 bases, and 17 bases lay in between. The CDR3 is CASSPGPVPTEQYF. The DNA of the CDR3 is TGTGCCAGCAGCCCGGGACCCGTCCCCACCGAGCAGTACTTC.

This chain links TRBV7-2 with TRBJ2-7; 8 positions match TRBD1. Germline trimming cut 1 base from V and 2 bases from J; bases unmatched to any gene: 10. The CDR3 has 17 amino acids. Per germline, CDR1 SGHTA and CDR2 FQGNSA. The CDR3 region is CASSLGGLGQATYEQYF. The CDR3 nucleotides read TGTGCCAGCAGCTTAGGAGGCCTGGGACAGGCGACCTACGAGCAGTACTTC.

The V call is TRBV6-5, the J call TRBJ1-5, with D hard to call. There are 14 residues in the CDR3. Germline loops: CDR1 MNHEY, CDR2 SVGAGI. The V end was cut by 0 bases, the J end by 3 bases, with 6 bases between. The CDR3 sequence is CASSYSQYNQPQHF. The CDR3 bases are TGTGCCAGCAGTTACTCGCAGTACAATCAGCCCCAGCATTTT.

This chain joins TRBV5-4 and TRBJ1-4, with D unclear. The CDR3 has 14 amino acids. Germline values: CDR1 SGHNT, CDR2 YYREEE (reference sequence). Trimming removed 4 bases from V and 3 bases from J, with 10 bases in between. CDR3 region: CASSQNEPNEKLFF. For the CDR3, the DNA is TGTGCCAGCAGCCAAAATGAACCTAATGAAAAACTGTTTTTT.

The chain employs TRBV11-2 and TRBJ2-7; D gene unclear. This CDR3 comprises 13 residues. From germline, CDR1 is SGHAT and CDR2 FQNNGV. Trimming took 1 base from V and 1 from J, leaving 5 bases between them. The CDR3 coding sequence is TGTGCCAGCAGCTTAGGGGGATCCTACGAGCAGTACTTC. Protein: CASSLGGSYEQYF.

The rearrangement uses TRBV11-2 and TRBJ1-3; no definite D call. This CDR3 spans 16 amino acids. The V end was cut by 0 bases, the J end by 6 bases, with 15 bases between. Germline V CDR1 and CDR2: SGHAT, FQNNGV. CDR3 protein: CASSLDFSATENTIYF. In DNA, the CDR3 is TGTGCCAGCAGCTTAGATTTTTCCGCCACCGAAAACACCATATATTTT.

The V call is TRBV6-6, the J call TRBJ2-1; D not certain. The CDR3 extends over 12 amino acids. Germline V CDR1 and CDR2: MNHNY, SVGAGI (reference sequence). V gave up 2 bases and J gave up 8 bases, with 7 bases separating them. The CDR3, as DNA: TGTGCCAGCAGTTACGATGGCCATGAGCAGTTCTTC. Protein product: CASSYDGHEQFF.

The chain joins TRBV28 to TRBJ1-4; no clear D. Germline V gene lookup returns CDR1 MDHEN and CDR2 SYDVKM. The CDR3 length is 13 residues. Trimming shortened V by 11 bases and J by 0 bases, and 10 bases separated the two germline ends. DNA for the CDR3: TGTGCCGCGGGGAGAGCAACTAATGAAAAACTGTTTTTT. Residues: CAAGRATNEKLFF. Using reference TRBV28 and TRBJ1-4 for the parts outside the CDR3, the full variable domain is DVKVTQSSRYLVKRTGEKVFLECVQDMDHENMFWYRQDPGLGLRLIYFSYDVKMKEKGDIPEGYSVSREKKERFSLILESASTNQTSMYLCAAGRATNEKLFFGSGTQLSVL.

The chain carries TRBV7-8 and TRBJ2-6; D not certain. Germline CDR1 SGHVS, CDR2 FQNEAQ. Trimming took off 5 bases at V and 2 bases at J, with 10 bases between the two ends. The CDR3 totals 15 residues. In DNA form, the CDR3 reads TGTGCCAGCAGCGGGGTGTCGGCTGGGGCCAACGTCCTGACTTTC. Amino acids: CASSGVSAGANVLTF.

The rearrangement joins TRBV5-4 to TRBJ2-3; D is possibly TRBD2 (5 bases). CDR3 length: 15 amino acids. V lost 2 bases, J lost 7 bases, and 17 bases lay in between. Germline V gene data show CDR1 as SGHNT and CDR2 as YYREEE (reference sequence). As DNA, the CDR3 is TGTGCCAGCAGCTTCCCGGGGTCGCAACACTATACGCAGTATTTT. This codes for CASSFPGSQHYTQYF.

V gene TRBV4-2 combines with J gene TRBJ2-3; 10 bases line up with TRBD1. The CDR3 consists of 16 residues. Germline CDR1 LGHNA, CDR2 YNFKEQ. The V gene end was trimmed by 4 bases and the J gene end by 4 bases; junction bases not matched to a gene: 8. In DNA form, the CDR3 reads TGTGCCAGCAGCCCGCGACAGGGGGCGCGATCAGATACGCAGTATTTT. Its translation is CASSPRQGARSDTQYF.

In this sample, this clone turned up a few times. The rearrangement uses TRBV27 and TRBJ1-1; 11 nucleotides agree with TRBD1. This CDR3 is built from 14 residues. The V gene's germline CDR1 is MNHEY and CDR2 SMNVEV (reference sequence). With 6 bases clipped from V and 0 bases from J, the junction kept 0 bases outside the gene matches. CDR3 nucleotide sequence: TGTGCCAGCAGGGACAGGGGGCTGAACACTGAAGCTTTCTTT. Amino acids: CASRDRGLNTEAFF.